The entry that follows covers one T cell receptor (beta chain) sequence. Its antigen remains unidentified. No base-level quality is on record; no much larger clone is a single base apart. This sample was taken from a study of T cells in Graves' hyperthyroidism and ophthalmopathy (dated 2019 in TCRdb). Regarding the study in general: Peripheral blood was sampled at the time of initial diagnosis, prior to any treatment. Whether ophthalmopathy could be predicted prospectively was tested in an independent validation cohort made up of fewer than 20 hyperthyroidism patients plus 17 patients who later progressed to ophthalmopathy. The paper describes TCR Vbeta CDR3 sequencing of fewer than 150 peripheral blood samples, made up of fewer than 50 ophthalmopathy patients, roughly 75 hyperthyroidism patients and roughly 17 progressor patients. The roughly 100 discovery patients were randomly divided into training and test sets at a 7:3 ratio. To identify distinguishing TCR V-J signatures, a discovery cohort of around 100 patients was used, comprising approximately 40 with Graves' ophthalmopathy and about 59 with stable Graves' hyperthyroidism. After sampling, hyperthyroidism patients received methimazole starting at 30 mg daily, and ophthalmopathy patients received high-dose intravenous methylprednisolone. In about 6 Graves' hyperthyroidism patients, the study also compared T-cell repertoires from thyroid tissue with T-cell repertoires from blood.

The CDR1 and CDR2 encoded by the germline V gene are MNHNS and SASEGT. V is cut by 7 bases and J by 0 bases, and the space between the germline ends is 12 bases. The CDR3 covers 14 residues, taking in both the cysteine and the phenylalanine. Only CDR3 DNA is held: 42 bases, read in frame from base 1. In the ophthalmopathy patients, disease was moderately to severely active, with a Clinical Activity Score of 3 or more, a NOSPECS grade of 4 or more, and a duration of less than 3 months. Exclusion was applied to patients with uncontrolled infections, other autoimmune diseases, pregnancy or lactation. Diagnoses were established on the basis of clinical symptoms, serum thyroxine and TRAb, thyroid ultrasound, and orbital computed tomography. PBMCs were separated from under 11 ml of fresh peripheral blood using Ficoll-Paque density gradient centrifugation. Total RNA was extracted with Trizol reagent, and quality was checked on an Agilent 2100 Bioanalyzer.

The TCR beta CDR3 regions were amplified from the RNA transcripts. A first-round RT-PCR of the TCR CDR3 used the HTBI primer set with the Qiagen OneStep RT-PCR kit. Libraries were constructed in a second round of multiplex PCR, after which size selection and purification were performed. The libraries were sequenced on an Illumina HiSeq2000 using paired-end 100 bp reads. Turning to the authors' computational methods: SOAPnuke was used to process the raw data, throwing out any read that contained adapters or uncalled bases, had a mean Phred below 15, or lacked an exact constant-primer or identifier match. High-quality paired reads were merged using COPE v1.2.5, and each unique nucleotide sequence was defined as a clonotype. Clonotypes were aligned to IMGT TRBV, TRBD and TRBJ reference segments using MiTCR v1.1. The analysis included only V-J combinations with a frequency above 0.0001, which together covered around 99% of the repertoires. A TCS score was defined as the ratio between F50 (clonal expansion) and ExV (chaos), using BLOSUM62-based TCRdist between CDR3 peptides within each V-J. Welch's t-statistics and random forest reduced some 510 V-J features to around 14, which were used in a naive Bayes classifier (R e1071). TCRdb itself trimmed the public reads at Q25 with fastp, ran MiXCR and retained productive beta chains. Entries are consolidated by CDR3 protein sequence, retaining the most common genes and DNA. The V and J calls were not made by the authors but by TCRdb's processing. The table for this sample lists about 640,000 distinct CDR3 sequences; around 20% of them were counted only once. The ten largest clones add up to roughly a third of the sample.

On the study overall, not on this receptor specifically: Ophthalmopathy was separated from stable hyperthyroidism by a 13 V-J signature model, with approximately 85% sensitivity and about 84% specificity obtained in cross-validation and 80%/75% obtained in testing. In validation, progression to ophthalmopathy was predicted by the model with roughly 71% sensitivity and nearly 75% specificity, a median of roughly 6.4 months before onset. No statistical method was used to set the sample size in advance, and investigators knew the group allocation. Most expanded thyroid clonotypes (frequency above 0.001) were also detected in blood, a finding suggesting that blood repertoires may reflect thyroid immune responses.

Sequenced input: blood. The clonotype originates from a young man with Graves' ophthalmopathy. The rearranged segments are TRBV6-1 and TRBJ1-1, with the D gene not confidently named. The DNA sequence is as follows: TGTGCCAGCACCCTAACAGCCATGAACACTGAAGCTTTCTTT. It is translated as CASTLTAMNTEAFF.